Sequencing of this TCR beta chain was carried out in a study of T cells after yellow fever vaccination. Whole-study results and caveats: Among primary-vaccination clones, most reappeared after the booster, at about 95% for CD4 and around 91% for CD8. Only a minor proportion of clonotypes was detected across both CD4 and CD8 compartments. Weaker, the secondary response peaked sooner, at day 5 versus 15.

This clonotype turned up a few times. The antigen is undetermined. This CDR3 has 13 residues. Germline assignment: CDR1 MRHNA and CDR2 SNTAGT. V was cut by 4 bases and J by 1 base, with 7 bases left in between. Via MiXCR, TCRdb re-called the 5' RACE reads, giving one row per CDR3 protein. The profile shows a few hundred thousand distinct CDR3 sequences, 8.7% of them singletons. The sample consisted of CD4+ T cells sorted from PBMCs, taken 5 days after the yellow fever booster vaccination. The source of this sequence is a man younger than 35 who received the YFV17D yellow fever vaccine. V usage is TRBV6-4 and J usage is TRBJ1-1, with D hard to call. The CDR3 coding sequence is TGTGCCAGCAGTGTACGGAGGAACACTGAAGCTTTCTTT. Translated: CASSVRRNTEAFF.